The 10 T cell receptor beta chains presented below share a single source sample, sequenced in a study of blood T cells in healthy people across ages. Sample-barcoded 5' priming and a J-beta primer mix drove a second PCR of about 7 to 12 cycles. TCRdb redid the calling of the 5' RACE reads with MiXCR, one entry per CDR3 protein. This sample yields approximately 700,000 distinct CDR3 sequences, of which about 30% are seen a single time; 15% belongs to the top ten. The material sequenced was blood. All receptors derive from a woman aged 80 or over in good health.

This clonotype has at least ten counts. The rearrangement uses TRBV20-1 and TRBJ1-2; no clear D. The length of the CDR3 is 14 residues. Trimming removed 4 bases from V and 5 bases from J, with 17 bases in between. In germline, CDR1 is DFQATT, CDR2 SNEGSKA (reference sequence). DNA for the CDR3: TGCAGTGCTAACACTATGGCCCCGTGGTATGGCTACACCTTC. Its protein is CSANTMAPWYGYTF.

Many counts were recorded for this clonotype. The rearrangement links TRBV11-2 to TRBJ2-1; 9 nucleotides align to TRBD1. V lost 4 bases, J lost 4 bases, and 2 bases stayed unmatched. Germline V gene lookup returns CDR1 SGHAT and CDR2 FQNNGV. The CDR3 covers 14 residues. The CDR3 bases are TGTGCCAGCAGCTGGGACAGGGCTTACAATGAGCAGTTCTTC. Translated, it gives CASSWDRAYNEQFF.

The rearrangement uses TRBV7-8 and TRBJ2-3; TRBD1 matches 8 bases. This CDR3 comprises 13 residues. Germline loops: CDR1 SGHVS, CDR2 FQNEAQ. The J segment lost 5 bases and the V segment lost 11 bases, leaving 9 bases of the junction unmatched. The CDR3 is CAQGAAMGDTQYF. The CDR3 nucleotides are TGTGCCCAGGGGGCAGCCATGGGAGATACGCAGTATTTT.

DNA for the CDR3: TGTGCCAGCTCACCCGACGGCCGAGAAAATCAGCCCCAGCATTTT. Translation gives CASSPDGRENQPQHF. The V call is TRBV18, the J call TRBJ1-5, with D unresolved. The germline V and J ends were trimmed by 3 bases and 4 bases, with 13 bases remaining between them. The V gene's germline CDR1 is KGHSH and CDR2 LQKENI. This CDR3 comprises 15 residues.

This clonotype was seen a few times. The chain employs TRBV5-1 and TRBJ2-3; possibly TRBD1 for D (6 bases). V dropped 4 bases and J dropped 3 bases, with 12 bases sitting between them. This CDR3 spans 14 amino acids. Germline values: CDR1 SGHRS, CDR2 YFSETQ. The CDR3 sequence: CASSPYTGTDTQYF. The CDR3 DNA sequence: TGCGCCAGCAGCCCGTATACAGGGACAGATACGCAGTATTTT.

This clonotype has ten or more counts. The chain employs TRBV4-3 and TRBJ2-6, with a weak D call TRBD1 (6 bases). The CDR3 covers 20 residues. The ends were cut back, 0 bases at V and 0 bases at J, with 18 bases in the middle. Germline loops: CDR1 LGHNA, CDR2 YSLEER. The CDR3 DNA is TGCGCCAGCAGCCAAGATGGAAGGACAGACTTCTTCTCTGGGGCCAACGTCCTGACTTTC. It yields the protein CASSQDGRTDFFSGANVLTF.

This clonotype was detected only a few times. With a much larger clone just one base away, this may be a read error. J is TRBJ2-7 and V is TRBV9, with 9 bases matching TRBD2. Germline loops: CDR1 SGDLS, CDR2 YYNGEE. With V trimmed by 3 bases and J by 7 bases, 17 bases remained unmatched. The CDR3 is 17 amino acids. CDR3 sequence (DNA): TGTGCCAGCAGCGCTCGTCCATCTAGCGGGGTGTACAATGAGCAGTACTTC. This sequence encodes CASSARPSSGVYNEQYF.

This clonotype was seen more than once but under ten times. The chain combines TRBV7-2 with TRBJ1-2; weak D call: TRBD1 (6 bases). CDR1 is SGHTA, CDR2 FQGNSA, per germline. The V gene lost 2 bases and the J gene lost 8 bases, with 18 bases spanning the gap. This CDR3 has 15 residues. For the CDR3, the DNA is TGTGCCAGCAGCTTATTTAGCCAGGGGCTAGGAGGCTACACCTTC. Amino acids: CASSLFSQGLGGYTF.

The gene calls are TRBV7-3 and TRBJ2-2, with TRBD1 as a possible D gene (6 bases). The germline gives CDR1 SGHTA, CDR2 FQGTGA. V lost 5 bases and J lost 6, with 19 bases in between. The CDR3 sequence is 16 residues long. Here the CDR3 reads CASSRQVPRLAGELFF. DNA for the CDR3: TGTGCCAGCAGCCGACAGGTACCACGCCTTGCCGGGGAGCTGTTTTTT. Full variable domain (remainder filled in from reference TRBV7-3 and TRBJ2-2): GAGVSQTPSNKVTEKGKYVELRCDPISGHTALYWYRQSLGQGPEFLIYFQGTGAADDSGLPNDRFFAVRPEGSVSTLKIQRTERGDSAVYLCASSRQVPRLAGELFFGEGSRLTVL.

Comments on this clonotype: This may come from a read error, since a much larger clone is one base off. The chain uses TRBV12-5 and TRBJ2-5, with D perhaps given as TRBD1 or TRBD2 (5 bases each). CDR3 size: 14 residues. The germline gives CDR1 LGHNT, CDR2 FRNRAP. V lost 5 bases to trimming and J lost 11 bases, with 21 bases between them. CDR3 coding DNA: TGTGCTAGTGGTCCCCCCACCGGGGCGAATGAGCAGTACTTC. This encodes CASGPPTGANEQYF.